These T cell receptor beta chains were read from a single sample in a study of spatial heterogeneity in lung cancer. TCRdb processed the 5' RACE reads anew with MiXCR; each CDR3 protein has one entry. The sample shows about 16,000 distinct CDR3 sequences, 7.9% of them seen only once. Sequencing used PBMCs, obtained at surgery. The receptors stem from a female donor with early-stage non-small cell lung cancer. Each CDR3 is given with its conserved first and last residue. The D gene is left open where the match is weak. Clone size, where shown, is once, few, many, or a class for clones that have expanded.

J gene: TRBJ2-1
V gene: TRBV7-9
D gene: TRBD2
clone size: many
CDR3 protein: CASSPPSGRGLEQFF
CDR3 DNA: TGTGCCAGCAGCCCCCCTAGCGGGAGGGGGCTTGAGCAGTTCTTC

J gene: TRBJ1-1
V gene: TRBV6-5
D gene: TRBD1
clone size: .
CDR3 protein: CASSSDRGGNTEAFF
CDR3 DNA: TGTGCCAGCAGTTCAGACAGGGGAGGGAACACTGAAGCTTTCTTT

J gene: TRBJ2-5
V gene: TRBV4-3
D gene: TRBD2
clone size: many
CDR3 protein: CASSQDSGGVATQYF
CDR3 DNA: TGCGCCAGCAGCCAAGATTCCGGGGGGGTTGCGACCCAGTACTTC

J gene: TRBJ1-1
V gene: TRBV6-5
D gene: .
clone size: many
CDR3 protein: CASSRTVNTEAFF
CDR3 DNA: TGTGCCAGCAGTAGGACAGTAAACACTGAAGCTTTCTTT

J gene: TRBJ2-7
V gene: TRBV7-2
D gene: TRBD1
clone size: few
CDR3 protein: CASSLRGGQGKSWYEQYF
CDR3 DNA: TGTGCCAGCAGCTTAAGGGGGGGACAGGGCAAATCGTGGTACGAGCAGTACTTC

J gene: TRBJ1-2
V gene: TRBV5-4
D gene: .
clone size: many
CDR3 protein: CASSVDLGGYGYTF
CDR3 DNA: TGTGCCAGCAGCGTTGACTTGGGCGGCTATGGCTACACCTTC

J gene: TRBJ1-4
V gene: TRBV28
D gene: .
clone size: .
CDR3 protein: CASSFGGWGEKLFF
CDR3 DNA: TGTGCCAGCAGTTTCGGAGGGTGGGGCGAAAAACTGTTTTTT

J gene: TRBJ2-5
V gene: TRBV7-7
D gene: TRBD1
clone size: many
CDR3 protein: CASSFGTGGLETQYF
CDR3 DNA: TGTGCTAGCAGCTTCGGGACAGGGGGCCTAGAGACCCAGTACTTC

J gene: TRBJ1-1
V gene: TRBV27
D gene: .
clone size: .
CDR3 protein: CASSLWGGANTEAFF
CDR3 DNA: TGTGCCAGCAGTTTATGGGGGGGGGCGAACACTGAAGCTTTCTTT

J gene: TRBJ1-1
V gene: TRBV7-9
D gene: .
clone size: many
CDR3 protein: CASSQGVPNTEAFF
CDR3 DNA: TGTGCCAGCAGCCAAGGGGTCCCGAACACTGAAGCTTTCTTT

J gene: TRBJ1-2
V gene: TRBV11-2
D gene: TRBD1
clone size: .
CDR3 protein: CASSPLTGTGNGYTF
CDR3 DNA: TGTGCCAGCAGCCCACTTACCGGGACAGGGAATGGCTACACCTTC

J gene: TRBJ2-3
V gene: TRBV30
D gene: .
clone size: many
CDR3 protein: CAWSVGGGPTDTQYF
CDR3 DNA: TGTGCCTGGAGTGTGGGCGGGGGCCCCACAGATACGCAGTATTTT

J gene: TRBJ2-1
V gene: TRBV11-2
D gene: .
clone size: .
CDR3 protein: CASSLGESNEQFF
CDR3 DNA: TGTGCCAGCAGCTTAGGTGAGAGCAATGAGCAGTTCTTC

J gene: TRBJ2-5
V gene: TRBV12-5
D gene: TRBD1
clone size: .
CDR3 protein: CASGSDRGEGETQYF
CDR3 DNA: TGTGCTAGTGGTTCGGACAGGGGCGAAGGGGAGACCCAGTACTTC

J gene: TRBJ1-1
V gene: TRBV29-1
D gene: .
clone size: few
CDR3 protein: CSVEDHGGMNTEAFF
CDR3 DNA: TGCAGCGTTGAAGATCACGGCGGCATGAACACTGAAGCTTTCTTT

J gene: TRBJ2-7
V gene: TRBV19
D gene: .
clone size: .
CDR3 protein: CASSIVIGAYEQYF
CDR3 DNA: TGTGCCAGTAGTATAGTGATCGGAGCCTACGAGCAGTACTTC

J gene: TRBJ1-6
V gene: TRBV27
D gene: .
clone size: medium-sized
CDR3 protein: CASSIGAAYNSPLHF
CDR3 DNA: TGTGCCAGCAGTATAGGGGCGGCTTATAATTCACCCCTCCACTTT

J gene: TRBJ1-6
V gene: TRBV27
D gene: .
clone size: .
CDR3 protein: CASSWGGLDSPLHF
CDR3 DNA: TGTGCCAGCAGTTGGGGGGGGCTTGATTCACCCCTCCACTTT

J gene: TRBJ2-7
V gene: TRBV7-2
D gene: TRBD2
clone size: many
CDR3 protein: CASSTRTSGRAGEQYF
CDR3 DNA: TGTGCCAGCAGCACCCGGACTAGCGGGAGAGCGGGCGAGCAGTACTTC

J gene: TRBJ2-7
V gene: TRBV6-6
D gene: TRBD1
clone size: few
CDR3 protein: CASSQPGQSTKQYF
CDR3 DNA: TGTGCCAGCAGTCAACCGGGACAGTCTACGAAGCAGTACTTC

J gene: TRBJ1-5
V gene: TRBV19
D gene: .
clone size: many
CDR3 protein: CASSPMTVSNQPQHF
CDR3 DNA: TGTGCCAGTAGTCCCATGACTGTTAGCAATCAGCCCCAGCATTTT

J gene: TRBJ2-7
V gene: TRBV18
D gene: .
clone size: many
CDR3 protein: CASSPPGTPDYEQYF
CDR3 DNA: TGTGCCAGCTCACCTCCCGGGACGCCAGATTACGAGCAGTACTTC

J gene: TRBJ2-1
V gene: TRBV28
D gene: .
clone size: few
CDR3 protein: CASSPYNEQFF
CDR3 DNA: TGTGCCAGCAGCCCTTACAATGAGCAGTTCTTC

J gene: TRBJ2-5
V gene: TRBV7-2
D gene: .
clone size: many
CDR3 protein: CASSSLGGGTRETQYF
CDR3 DNA: TGTGCCAGCAGCTCCTTAGGGGGGGGTACAAGGGAGACCCAGTACTTC

J gene: TRBJ1-3
V gene: TRBV25-1
D gene: .
clone size: many
CDR3 protein: CASSDPGALSGNTIYF
CDR3 DNA: TGTGCCAGCAGTGACCCCGGAGCGCTCTCTGGAAACACCATATATTTT

J gene: TRBJ2-7
V gene: TRBV3-1
D gene: TRBD2
clone size: many
CDR3 protein: CASSLHASGTSGSSYEQYF
CDR3 DNA: TGTGCCAGCAGCCTACACGCCTCGGGGACTAGCGGGAGCTCCTACGAGCAGTACTTC

J gene: TRBJ2-5
V gene: TRBV12-3/TRBV12-4
D gene: TRBD2
clone size: many
CDR3 protein: CASSDGTSGGETQYF
CDR3 DNA: TGTGCCAGCAGTGACGGGACTAGCGGCGGGGAGACCCAGTACTTC

J gene: TRBJ1-2
V gene: TRBV3-1
D gene: .
clone size: .
CDR3 protein: CASSQGLAANYGYTF
CDR3 DNA: TGTGCCAGCAGCCAAGGACTCGCAGCTAACTATGGCTACACCTTC

J gene: TRBJ2-5
V gene: TRBV7-2
D gene: TRBD2
clone size: many
CDR3 protein: CASSRLAGALQETQYF
CDR3 DNA: TGTGCCAGCAGCCGTTTAGCGGGGGCCCTCCAAGAGACCCAGTACTTC

J gene: TRBJ2-6
V gene: TRBV18
D gene: TRBD1
clone size: few
CDR3 protein: CVSSSEGTASSGANVLTF
CDR3 DNA: TGTGTCAGCTCATCCGAAGGGACAGCTTCCTCTGGGGCCAACGTCCTGACTTTC

J gene: TRBJ2-3
V gene: TRBV7-2
D gene: .
clone size: many
CDR3 protein: CASSKGTGGGADTQYF
CDR3 DNA: TGTGCCAGCAGCAAGGGCACGGGGGGCGGGGCAGATACGCAGTATTTT

J gene: TRBJ2-7
V gene: TRBV7-2
D gene: .
clone size: many
CDR3 protein: CASTWEVRYEQYF
CDR3 DNA: TGTGCCAGCACCTGGGAGGTACGGTACGAGCAGTACTTC

J gene: TRBJ2-5
V gene: TRBV20-1
D gene: .
clone size: many
CDR3 protein: CSASFRGGVGETQYF
CDR3 DNA: TGCAGTGCTAGTTTCCGAGGAGGGGTAGGGGAGACCCAGTACTTC

J gene: TRBJ2-7
V gene: TRBV23-1
D gene: TRBD1
clone size: .
CDR3 protein: CASSQSTFNRQGGSYEQYF
CDR3 DNA: TGCGCCAGCAGTCAATCCACCTTCAATAGACAGGGGGGGTCCTACGAGCAGTACTTC

J gene: TRBJ1-2
V gene: TRBV4-3
D gene: TRBD1
clone size: many
CDR3 protein: CASSRGTGEGTYGYTF
CDR3 DNA: TGCGCCAGCAGCCGAGGGACAGGGGAGGGTACATACGGCTACACCTTC

J gene: TRBJ2-7
V gene: TRBV27
D gene: TRBD2
clone size: few
CDR3 protein: CASSGGGPYEQYF
CDR3 DNA: TGTGCCAGCAGCGGGGGGGGCCCCTACGAGCAGTACTTC

J gene: TRBJ2-7
V gene: TRBV7-6
D gene: TRBD1
clone size: medium-sized
CDR3 protein: CASSSPGQGNYEQYF
CDR3 DNA: TGTGCCAGCAGCTCCCCGGGACAGGGAAACTACGAGCAGTACTTC

J gene: TRBJ2-3
V gene: TRBV21-1
D gene: .
clone size: few
CDR3 protein: CATIRGTDTQYF
CDR3 DNA: TGTGCCACCATCCGGGGTACAGATACGCAGTATTTT

J gene: TRBJ2-5
V gene: TRBV9
D gene: .
clone size: many
CDR3 protein: CASSVDGVGETQYF
CDR3 DNA: TGTGCCAGCAGCGTAGACGGGGTCGGGGAGACCCAGTACTTC

J gene: TRBJ2-2
V gene: TRBV6-5
D gene: TRBD2
clone size: medium-sized
CDR3 protein: CASSYVLAGGRYTGELFF
CDR3 DNA: TGTGCCAGCAGTTACGTACTAGCGGGGGGCAGATACACCGGGGAGCTGTTTTTT

J gene: TRBJ2-7
V gene: TRBV20-1
D gene: TRBD1
clone size: many
CDR3 protein: CSANDRDSYEQYF
CDR3 DNA: TGCAGTGCTAACGACAGGGACTCCTACGAGCAGTACTTC

J gene: TRBJ2-1
V gene: TRBV5-5
D gene: .
clone size: medium-sized
CDR3 protein: CASSLVPQGDNEQFF
CDR3 DNA: TGTGCCAGCAGCTTGGTTCCCCAGGGCGACAATGAGCAGTTCTTC